The rows below give T cell receptor beta chains drawn from one sample of a study of blood T cell repertoires in COVID-19. The data were produced by immunoSEQ multiplex PCR, yet TCRdb's version contains in-frame clones alone and is incomplete. Of some 120,000 clones in the sample, around four fifths are singletons; the top ten hold approximately 2.1%. The sample was peripheral blood. The receptor set was obtained from a man aged 30-40 years with acute or convalescent COVID-19. The CDR3 runs from the conserved cysteine through the conserved F or W. Some rows mark clone size as missing; the rest say once, few, many or name a class of expanded clone.

TRBV6-6,NA,TRBJ1-2,CASSATGGHYTF
TRBV2,NA,TRBJ2-4,CASSVIQRGGDF
TRBV4-3,NA,TRBJ1-2,CASSQEVDSNYGYTF
TRBV24-1,NA,TRBJ2-3,CATSAPDGGGADTQYF
TRBV10-3,NA,TRBJ2-3,CAITLTGDPTDTQYF
TRBV12-5,NA,TRBJ2-1,CASGLDWEQFF
TRBV10-1,NA,TRBJ2-1,CASSEVAQTRGLNEQFF
TRBV5-4,NA,TRBJ1-1,CASSPDPRGNTEAFF
TRBV19,NA,TRBJ1-5,CASSASRGSTAQPQHF
TRBV9,NA,TRBJ2-2,CASSPLGGENTGELFF
TRBV29-1,NA,TRBJ1-2,CSVDKQGASGYTF
TRBV19,NA,TRBJ2-1,CASSMGRDYNEQFF
TRBV9,once,TRBJ1-1,CASSVAGMNTEAFF
TRBV6-5,NA,TRBJ2-5,CASSSLSRGRETQYF
TRBV5-8,NA,TRBJ2-3,CASSPQLGGLDTQYF
TRBV5-1,NA,TRBJ1-2,CASGVGGAGYTF
TRBV28,few,TRBJ1-1,CASISSGVNTEAFF
TRBV7-3,NA,TRBJ2-3,CASSLAGGLGDTQYF
TRBV7-9,few,TRBJ1-3,CASSPGGVSGNTIYF
TRBV4-2,NA,TRBJ2-2,CASSPSLGRAAGELFF
TRBV7-9,NA,TRBJ1-3,CASTPPGREGNTIYF
TRBV4-3,NA,TRBJ2-3,CASSQELATDTQYF
TRBV4-1,once,TRBJ1-1,CASSQVGTATEAFF
TRBV11-2,NA,TRBJ2-1,CASSHLDWGGNSYNEQFF
TRBV23-1,NA,TRBJ1-5,CASSQPRDISNQPQHF
TRBV7-9,NA,TRBJ1-3,CASSKTRAPSSGNTIYF
TRBV5-4,NA,TRBJ1-2,CASSGDFYGYTF
TRBV3-1/TRBV3-2,NA,TRBJ2-3,CASSQRTGGTQYF
TRBV27,once,TRBJ2-1,CASSFTGGVYNEQFF
TRBV7-9,few,TRBJ1-2,CASQVIGGYTF
TRBV6-5,NA,TRBJ2-3,CASSSSWDTQYF
TRBV5-5,NA,TRBJ1-2,CASSLGQGQAYGYTF
TRBV6-5,NA,TRBJ2-3,CASSWEAGTDTQYF
TRBV11-2,many,TRBJ1-5,CASSPSVDQPQHF
TRBV5-1,NA,TRBJ2-7,CASSWLQASPNEQYF
TRBV6-5,NA,TRBJ1-3,CASSSIRVEGNTIYF
TRBV19,NA,TRBJ1-5,CASSILGANQPQHF
TRBV7-9,once,TRBJ1-2,CASSLGEVDGYTF
TRBV6-5,NA,TRBJ1-3,CASSRDSESGNTIYF
TRBV6-6,NA,TRBJ1-1,CASTESDLGAFF
TRBV30,few,TRBJ2-7,CAWRGRGGEQYF
TRBV7-2,NA,TRBJ1-5,CASSPDRNQPQHF
TRBV27,few,TRBJ1-1,CASSLSMTGTTEAFF
TRBV28,NA,TRBJ2-1,CASRRTSGRAVADNEQFF
TRBV5-5,NA,TRBJ2-6,CASSLVGATGANVLTF
TRBV4-2,NA,TRBJ2-1,CASSQILSGLAGGDEQFF
TRBV6-6,few,TRBJ2-1,CATERELSPNEQFF
TRBV2,NA,TRBJ2-4,CASRSGTTVPKNIQYF
TRBV6-6,NA,TRBJ1-5,CASSYSSGGGNQPQHF